The rows below give T cell receptor beta chains drawn from one sample of a study of cytomegalovirus exposure and HLA in healthy donors. Assay used: immunoSEQ multiplex PCR; TCRdb lists only in-frame clones, some missing. The data show more than 100,000 clones, 60% to 85% seen once. The source material was PBMCs. Receptors were obtained from a woman aged 40 to 49 in good health and CMV-seronegative. Each CDR3 is given with its conserved first and last residue. D genes are given only for firm matches. Clone size is not always given. Where it is, it says once, few, many or a class for expanded clones.

J: TRBJ1-2; D: TRBD1; V: TRBV5-1; size: .; CDR3: CASSLAPGTASYGYTF; DNA: TGCGCCAGCAGCTTGGCCCCTGGGACAGCTTCCTATGGCTACACCTTC
J: TRBJ2-7; D: .; V: TRBV10-3; size: .; CDR3: CAISEYSSYEQYF; DNA: TGTGCCATCAGTGAATACAGCTCCTACGAGCAGTACTTC
J: TRBJ2-7; D: .; V: TRBV7-6; size: .; CDR3: CASSSLAGGSYEQYF; DNA: TGTGCCAGCAGCTCCCTGGCGGGCGGCTCCTACGAGCAGTACTTC
J: TRBJ2-7; D: TRBD2; V: TRBV5-1; size: .; CDR3: CASSLARTSGGYEQYF; DNA: TGCGCCAGCAGCTTGGCCCGGACTAGCGGGGGATACGAGCAGTACTTC
J: TRBJ1-2; D: .; V: TRBV6-5; size: .; CDR3: CASSYSVLSYGYTF; DNA: TGTGCCAGCAGTTACTCGGTTCTATCCTATGGCTACACCTTC
J: TRBJ1-2; D: TRBD1; V: TRBV6-1; size: .; CDR3: CASIRNGQGAYGYTF; DNA: TGTGCCAGCATCCGAAACGGACAGGGGGCCTATGGCTACACCTTC
J: TRBJ1-2; D: TRBD1; V: TRBV27; size: .; CDR3: CASSPGQALSNYGYTF; DNA: TGTGCCAGCAGTCCGGGACAGGCGCTTTCTAACTATGGCTACACCTTC
J: TRBJ2-1; D: TRBD2; V: TRBV5-1; size: few; CDR3: CASSPAGGSYNEQFF; DNA: TGCGCCAGCAGCCCGGCGGGGGGTTCCTACAATGAGCAGTTCTTC
J: TRBJ2-7; D: TRBD1; V: TRBV19; size: .; CDR3: CASSMGQGASYEQYF; DNA: TGTGCCAGTAGTATGGGACAGGGGGCATCCTACGAGCAGTACTTC
J: TRBJ1-2; D: TRBD1; V: TRBV2; size: .; CDR3: CASSESGGQGGYGYTF; DNA: TGTGCCAGCAGTGAATCGGGGGGACAGGGAGGTTATGGCTACACCTTC